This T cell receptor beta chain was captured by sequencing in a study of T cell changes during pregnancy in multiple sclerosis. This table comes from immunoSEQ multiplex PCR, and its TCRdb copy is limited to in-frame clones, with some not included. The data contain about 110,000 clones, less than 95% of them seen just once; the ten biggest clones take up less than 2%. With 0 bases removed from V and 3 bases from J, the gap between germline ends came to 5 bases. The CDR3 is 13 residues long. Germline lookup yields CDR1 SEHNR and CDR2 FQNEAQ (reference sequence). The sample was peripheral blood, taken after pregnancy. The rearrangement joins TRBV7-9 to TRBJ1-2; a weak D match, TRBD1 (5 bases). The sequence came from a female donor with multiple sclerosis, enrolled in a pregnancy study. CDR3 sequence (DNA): TGTGCCAGCAGCTTAGCACAGGACTATGGCTACACCTTC. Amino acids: CASSLAQDYGYTF.